This T cell receptor beta chain came from a study of Ad26.COV2.S vaccination and SARS-CoV-2 variants. Per germline, CDR1 SEHNR and CDR2 FQNEAQ (reference sequence). This CDR3 contains 14 residues. V lost 2 bases to trimming and J lost 5 bases, with 13 bases between them. The protocol was immunoSEQ multiplex PCR, while the TCRdb copy is restricted to in-frame clones and leaves out a portion. The sample shows about 480,000 clones, approximately 88% of them seen only once. Treatment here: roughly 20 received Ad26.COV2.S at low or high dose, single or two shots; about 5 received placebo; per-sample allocation not given. It was on day 63 after the first vaccine or placebo injection that samples were taken.

This sample comprised peripheral blood, obtained in a trial of Ad26.COV2.S vaccine versus placebo. The chain has TRBV7-9 and TRBJ2-7, with D unresolved. This clonotype was sampled from a person aged 18-65 years who received the Ad26.COV2.S COVID-19 vaccine or a placebo. The CDR3 DNA sequence: TGTGCCAGCAGCTTAAGAATGTTGGCGGACGAGCAGTACTTC. Translating gives CASSLRMLADEQYF.